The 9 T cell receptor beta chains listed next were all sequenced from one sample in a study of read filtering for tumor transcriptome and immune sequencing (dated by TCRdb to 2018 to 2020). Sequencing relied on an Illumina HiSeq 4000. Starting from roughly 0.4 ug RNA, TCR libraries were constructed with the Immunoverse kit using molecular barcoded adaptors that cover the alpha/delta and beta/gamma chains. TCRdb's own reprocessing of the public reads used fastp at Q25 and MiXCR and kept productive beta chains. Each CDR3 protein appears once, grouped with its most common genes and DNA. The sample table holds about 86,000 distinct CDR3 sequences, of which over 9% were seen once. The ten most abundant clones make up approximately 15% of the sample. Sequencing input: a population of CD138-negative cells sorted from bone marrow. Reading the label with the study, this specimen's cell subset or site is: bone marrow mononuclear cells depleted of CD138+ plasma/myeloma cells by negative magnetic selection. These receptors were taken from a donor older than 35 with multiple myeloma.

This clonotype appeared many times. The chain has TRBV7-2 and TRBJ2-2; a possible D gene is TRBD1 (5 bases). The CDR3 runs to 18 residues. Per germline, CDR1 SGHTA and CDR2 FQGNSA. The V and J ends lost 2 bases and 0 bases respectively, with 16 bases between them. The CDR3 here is CASSLLSRGSANTGELFF. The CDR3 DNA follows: TGTGCCAGCAGCTTATTAAGTAGGGGCAGCGCGAACACCGGGGAGCTGTTTTTT.

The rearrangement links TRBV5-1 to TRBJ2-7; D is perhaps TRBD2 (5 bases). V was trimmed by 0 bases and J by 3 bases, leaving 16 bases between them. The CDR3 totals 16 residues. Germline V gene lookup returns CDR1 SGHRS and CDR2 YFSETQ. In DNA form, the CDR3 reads TGCGCCAGCAGCTTGGACGGGCGGACGGCGGGCTACGAGCAGTACTTC. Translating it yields CASSLDGRTAGYEQYF.

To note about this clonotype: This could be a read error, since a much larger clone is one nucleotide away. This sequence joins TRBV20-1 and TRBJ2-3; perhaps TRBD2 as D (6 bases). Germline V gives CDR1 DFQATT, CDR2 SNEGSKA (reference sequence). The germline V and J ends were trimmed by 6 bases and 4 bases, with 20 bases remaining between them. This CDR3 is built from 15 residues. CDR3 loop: CSAPRANGSSDTQYF. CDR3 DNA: TGCAGTGCCCCGAGAGCTAACGGGAGTTCAGATACGCAGTATTTT.

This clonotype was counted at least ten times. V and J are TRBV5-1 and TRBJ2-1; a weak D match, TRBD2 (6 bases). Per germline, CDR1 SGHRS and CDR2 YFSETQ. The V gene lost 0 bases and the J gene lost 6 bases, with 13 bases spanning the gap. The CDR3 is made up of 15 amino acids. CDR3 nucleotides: TGCGCCAGCAGCTTGGGATCGGGAGAGTTCAATGAGCAGTTCTTC. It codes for CASSLGSGEFNEQFF.

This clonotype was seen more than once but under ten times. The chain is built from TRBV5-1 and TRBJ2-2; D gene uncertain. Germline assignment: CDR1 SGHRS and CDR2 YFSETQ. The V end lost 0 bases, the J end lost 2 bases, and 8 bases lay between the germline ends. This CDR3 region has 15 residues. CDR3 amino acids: CASSLGAANTGELFF. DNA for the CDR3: TGCGCCAGCAGCTTGGGGGCAGCAAACACCGGGGAGCTGTTTTTT.

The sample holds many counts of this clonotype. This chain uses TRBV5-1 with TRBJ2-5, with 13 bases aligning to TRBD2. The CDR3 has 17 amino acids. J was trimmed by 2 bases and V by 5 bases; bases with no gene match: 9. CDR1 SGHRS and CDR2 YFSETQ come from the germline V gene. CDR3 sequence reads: CASRSGTSGIPQETQYF. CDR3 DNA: TGCGCCAGCAGATCCGGGACTAGCGGGATCCCTCAAGAGACCCAGTACTTC.

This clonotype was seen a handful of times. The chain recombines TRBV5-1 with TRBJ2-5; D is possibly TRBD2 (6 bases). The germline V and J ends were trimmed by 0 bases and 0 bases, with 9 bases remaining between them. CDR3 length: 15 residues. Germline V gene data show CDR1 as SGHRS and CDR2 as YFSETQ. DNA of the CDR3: TGCGCCAGCAGCTTGGGGTCGGGGGACCAAGAGACCCAGTACTTC. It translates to CASSLGSGDQETQYF.

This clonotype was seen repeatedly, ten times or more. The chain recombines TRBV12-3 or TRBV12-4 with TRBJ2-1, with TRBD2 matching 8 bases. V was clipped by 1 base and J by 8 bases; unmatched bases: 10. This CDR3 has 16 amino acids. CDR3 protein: CASSLGPGGANHEQFF. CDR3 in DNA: TGTGCCAGCAGTTTAGGCCCGGGGGGGGCCAACCATGAGCAGTTCTTC.

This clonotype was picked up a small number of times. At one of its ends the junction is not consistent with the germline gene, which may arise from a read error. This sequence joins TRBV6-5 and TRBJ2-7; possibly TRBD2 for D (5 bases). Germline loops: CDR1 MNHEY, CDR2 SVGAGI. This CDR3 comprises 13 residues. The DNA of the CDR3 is TGTTCCAGTTCGGACGGGAACTCCTACGAGCAGTACTTC. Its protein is CSSSDGNSYEQYF.